The clone carrying this TCR beta chain was counted once. Its target is not known. This sample stems from a study of human thymus T cells. Findings and caveats of the study: Related research reported highly overlapping thymic repertoires among unrelated individuals. The authors found apparently biased V and J gene usage in thymic and blood repertoires.

This CDR3 comprises 15 residues. With 8 bases removed from V and 6 bases from J, the gap between germline ends came to 22 bases. Germline V gene data show CDR1 as SGHAT and CDR2 as FQNNGV. Sequencing used immunoSEQ multiplex PCR; TCRdb keeps in-frame clones, though not all of them. The sample records roughly 120,000 clones, around 94% being singletons. Thymus tissue was removed during corrective cardiac surgery. The donor group consisted of healthy Finnish infants who were having corrective surgery for congenital heart defects. Sequenced: thymus tissue. The rearrangement joins TRBV11-2 to TRBJ1-2; weak D call: TRBD1 (5 bases). The sequence derives from a boy in the first two years of life with a congenital heart defect but otherwise immunologically healthy. The CDR3, as DNA: TGTGCCAGCGTGGGGACTCCCTCGATTTGGAATGGCTACACCTTC. Translation: CASVGTPSIWNGYTF.